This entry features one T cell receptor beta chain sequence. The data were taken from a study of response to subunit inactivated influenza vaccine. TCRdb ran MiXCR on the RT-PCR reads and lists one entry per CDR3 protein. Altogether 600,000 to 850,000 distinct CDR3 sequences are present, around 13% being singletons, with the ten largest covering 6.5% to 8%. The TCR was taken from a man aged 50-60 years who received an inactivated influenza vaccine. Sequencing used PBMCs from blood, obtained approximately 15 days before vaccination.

DNA for the CDR3: TGTGCCAGCAGCCAAGGGCAGGAAAACACCATATATTTT. Amino acids: CASSQGQENTIYF. This chain links TRBV3-1 with TRBJ1-3; D not certain. Per germline, CDR1 LGHDT and CDR2 YNNKEL (reference sequence). The CDR3 extends over 13 amino acids. Deletions cut 1 base from V and 6 bases from J, with 7 bases between.